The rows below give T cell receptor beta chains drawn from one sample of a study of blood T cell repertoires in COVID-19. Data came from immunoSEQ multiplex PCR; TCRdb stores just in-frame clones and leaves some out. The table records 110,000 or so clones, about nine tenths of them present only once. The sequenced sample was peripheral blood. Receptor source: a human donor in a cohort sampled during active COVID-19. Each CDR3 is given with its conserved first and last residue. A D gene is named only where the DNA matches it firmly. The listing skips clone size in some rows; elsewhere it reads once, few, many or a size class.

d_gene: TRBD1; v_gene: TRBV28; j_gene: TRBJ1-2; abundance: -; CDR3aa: CATTDDRVVNYGYTF; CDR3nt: TGTGCCACTACTGATGACAGGGTAGTAAACTATGGCTACACCTTC
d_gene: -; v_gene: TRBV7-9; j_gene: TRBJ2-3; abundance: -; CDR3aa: CASRWASTDTQYF; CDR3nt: TGTGCCAGCAGGTGGGCTAGCACAGATACGCAGTATTTT
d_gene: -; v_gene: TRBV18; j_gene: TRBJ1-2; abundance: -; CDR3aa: CASSPLTGGYTF; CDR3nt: TGTGCCAGCTCACCGTTAACGGGAGGCTACACCTTC
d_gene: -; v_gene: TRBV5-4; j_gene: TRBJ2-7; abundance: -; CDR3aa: CASSFPPANEQYF; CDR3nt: TGTGCCAGCAGCTTCCCCCCTGCGAACGAGCAGTACTTC
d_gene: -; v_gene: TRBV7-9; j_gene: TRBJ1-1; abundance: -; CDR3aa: CASSLTTIPEAFF; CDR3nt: TGTGCCAGCAGCTTAACGACAATTCCTGAAGCTTTCTTT
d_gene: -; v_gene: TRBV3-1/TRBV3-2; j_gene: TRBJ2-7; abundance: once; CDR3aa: CASSQGGQRYEQYF; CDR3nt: TGTGCCAGCAGCCAAGGCGGGCAGAGATACGAGCAGTACTTC
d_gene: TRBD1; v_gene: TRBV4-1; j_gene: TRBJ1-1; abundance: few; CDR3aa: CASSQIGTEKAFF; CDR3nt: TGCGCCAGCAGCCAGATTGGGACAGAAAAAGCTTTCTTT
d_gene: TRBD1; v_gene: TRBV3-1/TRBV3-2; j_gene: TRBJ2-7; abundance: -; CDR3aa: CASSQAGQGAGSYEQYF; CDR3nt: TGTGCCAGCAGCCAAGCGGGACAGGGGGCAGGGTCCTACGAGCAGTACTTC
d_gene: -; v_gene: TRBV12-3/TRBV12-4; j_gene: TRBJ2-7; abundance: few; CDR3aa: CASSFGLSYEQYF; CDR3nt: TGTGCCAGCAGTTTTGGACTCTCCTACGAGCAGTACTTC
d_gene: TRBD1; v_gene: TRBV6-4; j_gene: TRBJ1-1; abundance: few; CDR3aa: CASSPNRGRGTEAFF; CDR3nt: TGTGCCAGCAGTCCGAACAGGGGGCGAGGGACTGAAGCTTTCTTT
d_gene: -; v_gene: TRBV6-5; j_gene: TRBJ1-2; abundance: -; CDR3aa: CASSSRTVLNYGYTF; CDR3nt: TGTGCCAGCAGTTCCCGGACAGTCCTCAACTATGGCTACACCTTC
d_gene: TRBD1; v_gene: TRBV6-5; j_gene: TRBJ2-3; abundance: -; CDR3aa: CASRTGAPDTQYF; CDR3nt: TGTGCCAGCAGGACAGGGGCCCCAGATACGCAGTATTTT
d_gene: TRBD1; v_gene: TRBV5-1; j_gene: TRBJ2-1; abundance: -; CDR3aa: CASSWRTGSSYNEQFF; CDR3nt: TGCGCCAGCAGCTGGAGGACAGGGAGCTCCTACAATGAGCAGTTCTTC
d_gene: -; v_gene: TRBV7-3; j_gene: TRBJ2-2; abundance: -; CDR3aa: CASSPQSQLTGELFF; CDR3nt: TGTGCCAGCAGCCCCCAGTCACAGCTCACCGGGGAGCTGTTTTTT
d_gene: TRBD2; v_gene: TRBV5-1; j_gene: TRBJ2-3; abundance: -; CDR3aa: CASRGTSGSSTDTQYF; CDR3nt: TGCGCCAGCAGGGGGACTAGCGGTTCTAGCACAGATACGCAGTATTTT
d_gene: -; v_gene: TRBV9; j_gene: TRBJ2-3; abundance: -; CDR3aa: CASRGALTDTQYF; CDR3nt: TGTGCCAGCAGGGGGGCCTTAACAGATACGCAGTATTTT
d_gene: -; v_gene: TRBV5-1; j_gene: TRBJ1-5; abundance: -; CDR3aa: CASRPEPGQNQPQHF; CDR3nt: TGCGCCAGCAGGCCGGAGCCGGGACAAAATCAGCCCCAGCATTTT
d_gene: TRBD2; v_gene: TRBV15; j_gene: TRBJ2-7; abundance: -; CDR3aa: CATSRDSSGLTYEQYF; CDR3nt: TGTGCCACCAGCAGAGATTCTAGCGGTTTAACCTACGAGCAGTACTTC
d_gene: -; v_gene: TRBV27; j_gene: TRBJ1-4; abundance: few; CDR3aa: CASSFRRAEKLFF; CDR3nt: TGTGCCAGCAGTTTTCGGAGGGCTGAAAAACTGTTTTTT
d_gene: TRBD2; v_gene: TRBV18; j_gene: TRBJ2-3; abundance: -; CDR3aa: CASSPLAGPATDTQYF; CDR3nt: TGTGCCAGCTCACCTCTAGCGGGGCCCGCCACAGATACGCAGTATTTT
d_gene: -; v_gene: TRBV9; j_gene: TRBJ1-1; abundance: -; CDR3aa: CASSVADTEAFF; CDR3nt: TGTGCCAGCAGCGTAGCGGACACTGAAGCTTTCTTT
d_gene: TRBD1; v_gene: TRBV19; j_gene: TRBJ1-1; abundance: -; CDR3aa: CASTDPGGRGTEAFF; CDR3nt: TGTGCCAGTACCGACCCCGGGGGCAGGGGGACTGAAGCTTTCTTT
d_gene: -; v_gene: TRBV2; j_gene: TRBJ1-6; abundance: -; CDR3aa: CASSESLAELYNSPLHF; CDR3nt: TGTGCCAGCAGTGAATCCCTCGCGGAACTTTATAATTCACCCCTCCACTTT
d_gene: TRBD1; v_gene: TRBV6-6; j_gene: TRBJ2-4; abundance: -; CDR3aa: CASSGQGATGHDIQYF; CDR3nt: TGTGCCAGCAGTGGACAGGGAGCGACAGGACATGACATTCAGTACTTC
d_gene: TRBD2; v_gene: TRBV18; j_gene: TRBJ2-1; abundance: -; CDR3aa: CASSPGLAGGNEQFF; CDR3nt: TGTGCCAGCTCACCGGGACTAGCGGGAGGTAATGAGCAGTTCTTC
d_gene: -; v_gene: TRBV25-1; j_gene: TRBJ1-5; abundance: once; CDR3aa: CASSESRGIQPQHF; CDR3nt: TGTGCCAGCAGTGAATCCCGGGGAATTCAGCCCCAGCATTTT
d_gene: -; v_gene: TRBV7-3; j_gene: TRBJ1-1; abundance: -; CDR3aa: CASSPGMLPNTEAFF; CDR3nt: TGTGCCAGCAGCCCGGGAATGTTACCGAACACTGAAGCTTTCTTT
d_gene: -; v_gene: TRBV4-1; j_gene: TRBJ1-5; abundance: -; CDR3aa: CASSQTPGGSYQPQHF; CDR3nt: TGCGCCAGCAGCCAAACCCCGGGAGGGTCGTATCAGCCCCAGCATTTT
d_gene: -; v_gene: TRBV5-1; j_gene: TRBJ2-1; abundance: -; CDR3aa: CASSFVSVNNEQFF; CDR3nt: TGCGCCAGCAGCTTTGTTTCCGTTAACAATGAGCAGTTCTTC
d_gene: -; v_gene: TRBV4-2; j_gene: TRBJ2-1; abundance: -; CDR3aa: CASSQARGTGYNEQFF; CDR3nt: TGTGCCAGCAGCCAAGCGCGGGGTACAGGATACAATGAGCAGTTCTTC
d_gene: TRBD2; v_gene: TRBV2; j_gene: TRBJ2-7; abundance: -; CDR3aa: CASMGGEISYEQYF; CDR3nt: TGTGCCAGCATGGGGGGGGAAATCTCCTACGAGCAGTACTTC
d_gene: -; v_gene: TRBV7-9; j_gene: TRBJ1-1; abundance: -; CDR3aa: CASSLVNTEAFF; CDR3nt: TGTGCCAGCAGCTTAGTTAATACTGAAGCTTTCTTT
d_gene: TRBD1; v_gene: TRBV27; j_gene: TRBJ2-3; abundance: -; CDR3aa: CASDRAPHTDTQYF; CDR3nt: TGTGCCAGCGACAGGGCCCCGCACACAGATACGCAGTATTTT
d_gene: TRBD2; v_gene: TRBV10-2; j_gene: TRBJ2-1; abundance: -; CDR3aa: CASSLAGNNEQFF; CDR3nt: TGCGCCAGCAGTCTAGCGGGAAACAATGAGCAGTTCTTC
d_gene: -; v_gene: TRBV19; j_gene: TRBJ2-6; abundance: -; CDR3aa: CASSIAPGTPGANVLTF; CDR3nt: TGTGCCAGTAGTATAGCCCCAGGTACCCCTGGGGCCAACGTCCTGACTTTC
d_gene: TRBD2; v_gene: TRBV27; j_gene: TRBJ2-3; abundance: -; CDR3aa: CASSRRTSGSTDTQYF; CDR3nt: TGTGCCAGCAGTCGGCGGACTAGCGGGAGCACAGATACGCAGTATTTT
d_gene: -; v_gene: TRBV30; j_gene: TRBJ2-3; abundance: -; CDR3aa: CAWSIGLDTQYF; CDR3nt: TGTGCCTGGAGTATCGGACTCGATACGCAGTATTTT
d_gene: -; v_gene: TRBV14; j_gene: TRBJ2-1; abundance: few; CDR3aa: CASSQVTGRNEQFF; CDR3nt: TGTGCCAGCAGCCAAGTCACAGGGCGCAATGAGCAGTTCTTC
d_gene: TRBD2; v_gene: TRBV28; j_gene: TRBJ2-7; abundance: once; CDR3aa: CASSRTSGTYEQYF; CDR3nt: TGTGCCAGCAGTCGGACTAGCGGTACCTACGAGCAGTACTTC
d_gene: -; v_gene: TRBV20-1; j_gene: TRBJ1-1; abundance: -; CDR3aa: CSAKGHPEAFF; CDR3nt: TGCAGTGCCAAGGGACATCCTGAAGCTTTCTTT
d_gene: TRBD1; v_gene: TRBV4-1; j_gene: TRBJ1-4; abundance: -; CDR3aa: CASRPQGAGEKLFF; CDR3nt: TGCGCCAGCAGACCACAGGGGGCAGGGGAAAAACTGTTTTTT
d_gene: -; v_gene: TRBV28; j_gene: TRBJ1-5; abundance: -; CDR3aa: CASSYNSNQPQHF; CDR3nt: TGTGCCAGCAGTTACAATAGCAATCAGCCCCAGCATTTT
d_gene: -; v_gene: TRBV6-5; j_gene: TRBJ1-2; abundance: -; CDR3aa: CASTATTVNYGYTF; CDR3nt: TGTGCCAGCACTGCTACGACAGTCAACTATGGCTACACCTTC
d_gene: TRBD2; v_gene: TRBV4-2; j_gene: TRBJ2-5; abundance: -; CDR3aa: CASSQAGGKETQYF; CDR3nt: TGTGCCAGCAGCCAAGCGGGGGGAAAGGAGACCCAGTACTTC
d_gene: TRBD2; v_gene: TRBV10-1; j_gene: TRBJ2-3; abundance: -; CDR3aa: CASSATSEDTQYF; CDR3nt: TGCGCCAGCAGTGCCACTAGCGAAGATACGCAGTATTTT
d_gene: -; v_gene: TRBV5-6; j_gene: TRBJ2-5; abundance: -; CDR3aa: CASSSGHPSPETQYF; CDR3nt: TGTGCCAGCAGCTCTGGACATCCATCACCGGAGACCCAGTACTTC
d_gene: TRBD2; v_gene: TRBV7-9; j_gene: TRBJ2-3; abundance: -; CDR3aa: CASSHRTSGRADTQYF; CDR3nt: TGTGCCAGCAGCCACCGGACTAGCGGGAGGGCAGATACGCAGTATTTT
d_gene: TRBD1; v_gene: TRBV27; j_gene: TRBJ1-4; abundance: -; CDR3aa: CASSLLRDSGEKLFF; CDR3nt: TGTGCCAGCAGTTTACTAAGGGACAGTGGAGAAAAACTGTTTTTT
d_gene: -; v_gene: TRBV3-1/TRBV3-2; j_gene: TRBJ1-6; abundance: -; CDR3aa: CASSQDKETGRNSPLHF; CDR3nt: TGTGCCAGCAGCCAAGATAAAGAGACAGGCCGGAATTCACCCCTCCACTTT
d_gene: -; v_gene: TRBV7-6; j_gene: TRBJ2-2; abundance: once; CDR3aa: CASSLAGSSSHGELFF; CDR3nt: TGTGCCAGCAGCTTAGCAGGCTCTAGCTCCCACGGGGAGCTGTTTTTT
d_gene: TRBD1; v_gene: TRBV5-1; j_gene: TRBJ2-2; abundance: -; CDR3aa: CASSSTGGENTGELFF; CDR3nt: TGCGCCAGCAGCTCAACAGGGGGCGAGAACACCGGGGAGCTGTTTTTT
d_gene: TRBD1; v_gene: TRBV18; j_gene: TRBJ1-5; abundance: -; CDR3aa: CASSPSGTGSNQPQHF; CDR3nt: TGTGCCAGCTCGCCCTCCGGGACAGGGAGCAATCAGCCCCAGCATTTT
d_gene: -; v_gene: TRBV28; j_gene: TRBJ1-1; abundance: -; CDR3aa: CASSWRLRQAFF; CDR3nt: TGTGCCAGCAGCTGGCGGTTGCGGCAAGCTTTCTTT
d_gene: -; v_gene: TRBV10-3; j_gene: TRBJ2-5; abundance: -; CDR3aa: CAISVNSKETQYF; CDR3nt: TGTGCCATCAGTGTCAACAGCAAAGAGACCCAGTACTTC
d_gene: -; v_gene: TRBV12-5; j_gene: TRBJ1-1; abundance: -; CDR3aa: CASGATGTSRTKAFF; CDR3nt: TGTGCTAGTGGTGCGACCGGGACAAGTCGGACGAAAGCTTTCTTT
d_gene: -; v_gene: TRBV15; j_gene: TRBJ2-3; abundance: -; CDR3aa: CATSFTRSTDTQYF; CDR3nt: TGTGCCACCAGCTTCACTAGGAGCACAGATACGCAGTATTTT
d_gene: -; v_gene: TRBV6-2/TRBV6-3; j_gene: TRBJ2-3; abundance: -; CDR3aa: CASSISLVTDTQYF; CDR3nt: TGTGCCAGCAGTATTTCTTTAGTCACAGATACGCAGTATTTT
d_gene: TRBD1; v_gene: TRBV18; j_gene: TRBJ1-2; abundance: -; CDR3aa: CASSPAGQSYGYTF; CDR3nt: TGTGCCAGCTCACCTGCGGGACAGAGTTATGGCTACACCTTC
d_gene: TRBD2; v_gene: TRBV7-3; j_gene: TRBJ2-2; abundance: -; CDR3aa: CASSPLSLAGGTGELFF; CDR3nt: TGTGCCAGCAGCCCCCTAAGCCTAGCGGGGGGGACCGGGGAGCTGTTTTTT